This TCR beta chain emerged from a study of blood T cell repertoires in COVID-19. Study summary: Samples taken during acute and convalescent COVID-19 were collected in the United States, Italy and Spain. T cells, B-cell-depleted T cells, or PBMCs provided the cDNA or gDNA that served as material.

The junction had 6 bases not matched to a gene; V was cut back by 6 bases and J by 0 bases. Germline V lookup: CDR1 SGHTS, CDR2 YDEGEE. This CDR3 spans 15 amino acids. The authors' processing: Amplifying reference gene primers gave estimates of nucleated cell counts. Libraries were prepared by immunoSEQ multiplex PCR; TCRdb keeps only in-frame clonotypes and omits some of them. V and J calls and clone size are as listed in that table; D and trimming were resolved from the DNA. The sample holds 140,000 to 150,000 clones, 75% to 90% seen once. The specimen sequenced was peripheral blood. This clonotype was sampled from a human donor in a cohort sampled during active COVID-19. V and J are TRBV5-8 and TRBJ1-5; TRBD1 agrees at 7 bases. The chain's CDR3 is CASTRQGISNQPQHF. The CDR3 DNA reads as TGTGCCAGCACCCGACAGGGTATTAGCAATCAGCCCCAGCATTTT.